This paragraph covers one T cell receptor beta chain sequence. Some clones are missing from TCRdb's copy, which holds only in-frame ones; the method was immunoSEQ multiplex PCR. This sample carries 150,000 or so clones, approximately 80% of them seen once, and the ten largest clones take 6.5% to 9%. Followed over time, Seattle patients had been enrolled while infection was active. Germline loops: CDR1 LGHDT, CDR2 YNNKEL (reference sequence). The CDR3 is 19 residues long. V shed 6 bases, J shed 0 bases, and the junction held 16 bases outside the gene matches. This record belongs to a study of blood T cell repertoires in COVID-19. Study summary: Sources were T cells, B-cell-depleted T cells, or PBMCs; the material itself was cDNA or gDNA.

The receptor comes from a woman in her thirties or forties with COVID-19, enrolled during active disease. V and J are TRBV3-1 (or the pseudogene TRBV3-2) and TRBJ2-4; 8 bases align to TRBD2. Input material: peripheral blood. CDR3 amino acids: CASRHTGGGAKLAKNIQYF. Written as DNA, the CDR3 is TGTGCCAGCAGACACACCGGGGGGGGCGCTAAACTAGCCAAAAACATTCAGTACTTC.